These 14 T cell receptor beta chains came from one sample sequenced in a study of T cells in narcolepsy. This table comes from immunoSEQ multiplex PCR, and its TCRdb copy is limited to in-frame clones, with some not included. The repertoire consists of 28,000 or so clones, with around nine tenths occurring once and the leading ten covering approximately 1.2%. The sample consisted of CD45RA- memory CD4+ T cells from PBMCs. These receptors came from a human donor with narcolepsy.

The rearrangement links TRBV28 to TRBJ1-5; D may be TRBD1 (5 bases). The CDR3 is 15 residues long. V lost 6 bases to trimming and J lost 1 base, with 13 bases between them. Germline V CDR1 and CDR2: MDHEN, SYDVKM. CDR3 protein: CASSQPGGSNQPQHF. CDR3 nucleotides: TGTGCCAGCAGCCAACCCGGGGGGAGCAATCAGCCCCAGCATTTT.

The chain has TRBV6-1 and TRBJ1-6; D unclear. The CDR3 consists of 17 residues. The germline V gene has CDR1 MNHNS and CDR2 SASEGT. V lost 1 base and J lost 7, with 17 bases in between. The CDR3 DNA is TGTGCCAGCAGTGAAGGGGCCCTTTTTCTCCCGAATTCACCCCTCCACTTT. It is translated as CASSEGALFLPNSPLHF.

The chain is built from TRBV29-1 and TRBJ1-2; D ambiguous. This CDR3 is 11 amino acids long. CDR1 and CDR2 (germline): SQVTM, ANQGSEA. Trimming stripped 5 bases from V and 3 bases from J, with 7 bases between. For the CDR3, the DNA is TGCAGCGTTCGTCAGGACTATGGCTACACCTTC. Its protein product is CSVRQDYGYTF. Full variable domain (remainder filled in from reference TRBV29-1 and TRBJ1-2): SAVISQKPSRDICQRGTSLTIQCQVDSQVTMMFWYRQQPGQSLTLIATANQGSEATYESGFVIDKFPISRPNLTFSTLTVSNMSPEDSSIYLCSVRQDYGYTFGSGTRLTVV.

The chain combines TRBV6-5 with TRBJ1-3; TRBD1 might be the D (6 bases). This CDR3 has 15 residues. The germline V and J ends were trimmed by 7 bases and 8 bases, with 21 bases remaining between them. CDR1 and CDR2 from the germline V gene are MNHEY and SVGAGI. CDR3 in DNA: TGTGCCAGCACAAGTGCTGGGGGCGCCTGGGACACCATATATTTT. It translates to CASTSAGGAWDTIYF.

The rearrangement joins TRBV5-6 to TRBJ2-1, with 13 positions matching TRBD2. V lost 3 bases and J lost 2; bases outside the gene matches: 5. The germline V gene encodes CDR1 SGHDT and CDR2 YYEEEE. The CDR3 contains 17 residues. The chain's CDR3 is CASSSYGLAGAYNEQFF. The DNA for the CDR3 is TGTGCCAGCAGCTCCTATGGACTAGCGGGGGCCTACAATGAGCAGTTCTTC.

The genes are TRBV4-1 and TRBJ1-5, with 7 bases lining up with TRBD1. The V segment lost 3 bases and the J segment 8 bases; nucleotides outside the gene matches: 10. CDR1 is MGHRA, CDR2 YSYEKL, per germline. The CDR3 is made up of 15 amino acids. The DNA for the CDR3 is TGCGCCAGCAGCCAGCATGGGACAGCAATGGAGCCCCAGCATTTT. Translation gives CASSQHGTAMEPQHF.

The chain recombines TRBV15 with TRBJ1-1; 9 bases align to TRBD1. Losses at the gene ends were 1 base for V and 1 base for J; bases not matched to a gene: 7. Germline lookup yields CDR1 LNHNV and CDR2 YYDKDF (reference sequence). This CDR3 region has 17 residues. The CDR3 is CATSRAWTGEANTEAFF. For the CDR3, the DNA is TGTGCCACCAGCAGAGCCTGGACAGGGGAGGCGAACACTGAAGCTTTCTTT. Complete variable domain (other parts from reference TRBV15 and TRBJ1-1): DAMVIQNPRYQVTQFGKPVTLSCSQTLNHNVMYWYQQKSSQAPKLLFHYYDKDFNNEADTPDNFQSRRPNTSFCFLDIRSPGLGDTAMYLCATSRAWTGEANTEAFFGQGTRLTVV.

This chain joins TRBV11-2 and TRBJ2-1; D not certain. The length of the CDR3 is 12 residues. Trimming pared 6 bases from V and 4 bases from J, leaving 7 bases between. The germline CDR1 and CDR2 sequences are SGHAT and FQNNGV. CDR3 in DNA: TGTGCCAGCAGGCCCGGTTACAATGAGCAGTTCTTC. Its translation: CASRPGYNEQFF.

The chain combines TRBV7-9 with TRBJ1-3; the D is unclear. This CDR3 contains 13 residues. The germline CDR1 and CDR2 sequences are SEHNR and FQNEAQ (reference sequence). V was clipped by 1 base and J by 3 bases, with 4 bases between them. CDR3 nucleotide sequence: TGTGCCAGCAGCTTAGGTGTTGGAAACACCATATATTTT. Amino acid sequence: CASSLGVGNTIYF.

This sequence joins TRBV6-1 and TRBJ2-2; 9 nucleotides match TRBD1. The CDR3 spans 15 residues. Germline CDR1 MNHNS, CDR2 SASEGT. The ends lost 8 bases at V and 4 bases at J; junction bases unmatched: 8. The CDR3 spells CASAPDRGFTGELFF. The CDR3 DNA sequence: TGTGCCAGCGCCCCTGACAGGGGGTTCACCGGGGAGCTGTTTTTT.

V usage is TRBV11-1 and J usage is TRBJ2-1; no firm D call. This CDR3 has 15 amino acids. The V and J ends lost 5 bases and 1 base respectively, with 12 bases between them. Germline V lookup: CDR1 SGHAT, CDR2 FQDESV (reference sequence). CDR3 region: CASSLNPPSYNEQFF. In DNA, the CDR3 is TGTGCCAGCAGCCTTAACCCACCTTCCTACAATGAGCAGTTCTTC.

Concerning this clone itself: Other DNA sequences in the same sample also yield this CDR3. The chain joins TRBV19 to TRBJ1-5, with D unresolved. The V gene's germline CDR1 is LNHDA and CDR2 SQIVND (reference sequence). The V gene lost 1 base and the J gene lost 7 bases, with 14 bases spanning the gap. CDR3 length: 15 residues. CDR3 sequence reads: CASSIAWGMGQPQHF. The CDR3, as DNA: TGTGCCAGTAGTATAGCTTGGGGAATGGGGCAGCCCCAGCATTTT.

The rearrangement uses TRBV29-1 and TRBJ2-1, with 7 bases that match TRBD1. The CDR3 is made up of 14 amino acids. CDR1 is SQVTM and CDR2 is ANQGSEA in the germline V gene. V shed 3 bases and J 5 bases; nucleotides not matched to a gene: 7. CDR3 residues: CSVDKWDRNNEQFF. CDR3 DNA sequence: TGCAGCGTTGATAAGTGGGACAGAAACAATGAGCAGTTCTTC.

The chain links TRBV11-1 to TRBJ2-2; D possibly corresponds to TRBD2 (6 bases). Trimming removed 5 bases from V and 3 bases from J, with 7 bases in between. Germline assignment: CDR1 SGHAT and CDR2 FQDESV (reference sequence). This CDR3 is built from 13 residues. The CDR3 sequence: CASSRGYTGELFF. Written as DNA, the CDR3 is TGTGCCAGCAGCCGGGGGTACACCGGGGAGCTGTTTTTT.